The rows below give T cell receptor beta chains drawn from one sample of a study of T cell responses to AZD1222 COVID-19 vaccine. Profiled with immunoSEQ multiplex PCR; TCRdb holds only in-frame clones, not every one. The sample lists around 270,000 clones, approximately 94% occurring once. The starting material was peripheral blood, obtained 28 days after the second AZD1222 dose. The origin of the receptors is an adult who received the AZD1222 COVID-19 vaccine. Each CDR3 is given without its conserved first and last residue.

CDR3aa	v_gene	j_gene
ASSPTDGELF	TRBV5-5	TRBJ2-2
ASSLERTHNEQF	TRBV5-1	TRBJ2-1
ASRGLAGNQETQY	TRBV19	TRBJ2-5
ASSSPGTGVYGYT	TRBV28	TRBJ1-2
ASSRAGRYEQY	TRBV27	TRBJ2-7
ASSYQGGPHYGYT	TRBV7-9	TRBJ1-2
ASTPLAGAYNEQF	TRBV2	TRBJ2-1
ASSHFVRSEQY	TRBV16	TRBJ2-7
ASSSATGSYEQF	TRBV5-4	TRBJ2-1
ASSSRRDRVYEQY	TRBV6-5	TRBJ2-7
SVRTGVYTGELF	TRBV29-1	TRBJ2-2
ASRRTGVNSPLH	TRBV27	TRBJ1-6
ASSPGTGSNQPQH	TRBV5-6	TRBJ1-5
ASSQVTGRGGNTIY	TRBV4-1	TRBJ1-3
ATSRRAGREKLF	TRBV15	TRBJ1-4
ASSSTGFSNQPQH	TRBV28	TRBJ1-5
ASSKEWTGNSPLH	TRBV2	TRBJ1-6
ASSNRTGTFELAYEQF	TRBV21-1	TRBJ2-1
ASSSDRATNEKLF	TRBV7-8	TRBJ1-4
ASSVEGAGGRTDTQY	TRBV5-4	TRBJ2-3
ASSKGLGQGTNEKLF	TRBV21-1	TRBJ1-4
ASRHGIGDNAF	TRBV5-1	TRBJ1-1
AISERDRDSETQY	TRBV10-3	TRBJ2-5
ASSLDRGQRNSPLH	TRBV5-4	TRBJ1-6
ASSLARRQTYGYT	TRBV7-2	TRBJ1-2
ATSRDHIHQPQH	TRBV15	TRBJ1-5
ASSPENEQF	TRBV2	TRBJ2-1
ASSPRDPDRGETQY	TRBV11-2	TRBJ2-5
ASSPGLEQF	TRBV18	TRBJ2-1
ASSVEDASRGRPEAF	TRBV9	TRBJ1-1
ASSQDLAGLYGYT	TRBV4-2	TRBJ1-2
ASSETGASNQPQH	TRBV6-1	TRBJ1-5
ASSIWGSDYGYT	TRBV19	TRBJ1-2
ASSVGPQRGIQY	TRBV9	TRBJ2-4
ASSTGLAVSYEQY	TRBV7-2	TRBJ2-7
ASSQELVASSDTQY	TRBV4-2	TRBJ2-3
ASSLNAGTLRNEQF	TRBV28	TRBJ2-1
ASSLSLGHPELGGYT	TRBV27	TRBJ1-2
ASSYSTGTGNTIY	TRBV6-5	TRBJ1-3
ASSPVSGANVLT	TRBV5-1	TRBJ2-6
ASSQVEGNQY	TRBV3-1/TRBV3-2	TRBJ2-7
ASSDLIRGYGYT	TRBV4-3	TRBJ1-2
ASGLVLGQYSYNEQF	TRBV12-5	TRBJ2-1
ASSNPQGRWTEAF	TRBV5-6	TRBJ1-1
ASSYSMAPLH	TRBV6-2/TRBV6-3	TRBJ1-6
ASSQEESGGTQY	TRBV4-3	TRBJ2-3
ASSQFPRGNSGNTIY	TRBV4-1	TRBJ1-3
ASSDRVTGQFFKLNEQY	TRBV6-4	TRBJ2-7
ASSTTGSTEAF	TRBV7-3	TRBJ1-1
ASSYGTGSYGYT	TRBV6-6	TRBJ1-2
ASSRPGQGLTNEKLF	TRBV28	TRBJ1-4